This TCR beta chain came from a study of blood T cells in healthy people across ages. Study as a whole: Per every two T cells, about one barcoded beta molecule was captured by template switching. Study-level points and caveats: Roughly linear declines in TCR beta diversity per million T cells occurred with age.

Using a J-beta primer mix together with a sample-barcoded 5' primer, a second PCR was run for about 6 to 12 cycles. Per-sample output comprised a minimum of 2.5 million paired-end reads containing CDR3. One entry per CDR3 protein, called by TCRdb with MiXCR from the 5' RACE reads. The table lists 380,000 or so distinct CDR3 sequences, 52% of them singletons, with 51% in the top ten. Regarding this clonotype: Antigen: not known.

This CDR3 is 16 amino acids long. Germline CDR1 SGHRS, CDR2 YFSETQ. V lost 4 bases and J lost 0; bases outside the gene matches: 8. The TCR was taken from a man aged 55 to 70 in good health. Sequencing was performed on blood. This sequence joins TRBV5-1 and TRBJ2-3, with 7 positions matching TRBD1. CDR3 coding DNA: TGCGCCAGCAGCCCCGGACAGGTTGGAAGCACAGATACGCAGTATTTT. It codes for CASSPGQVGSTDTQYF.